The source of this T cell receptor (beta chain) is a study of cytomegalovirus exposure and HLA in healthy donors. Study-wide findings and caveats: Within the data, a cluster of highly shared sequence variants was likely a sequencing artifact. It has been reported that TCR beta sequences accurately predicted the HLA-A and HLA-B alleles of most subjects.

Healthy bone marrow donors made up the cohort. Researchers ran the PCR with 60 Vbeta and 13 Jbeta primers. In the study's own analysis: Later, about 80 million unique TCR beta chains were counted in an analysis, and some 9.9 million of them were shared. Produced via immunoSEQ multiplex PCR; TCRdb's table is partial and in-frame only. The DNA was the basis for D and trimming; V, J and clone size are from that table. In the table there are tens of thousands of clones, roughly nine tenths of which are singletons. V shed 1 base and J shed 2 bases, with 7 bases lying between them. The CDR3 sequence is 14 residues long. CDR1 and CDR2 from the germline V gene are MNHEY and SVGAGI. Comments on this clone: What it binds is unknown.

The sequencing input was PBMCs. The V call is TRBV6-5, the J call TRBJ2-3; D remains ambiguous. The clonotype originates from a woman aged 18-35 years in good health and CMV-seronegative. In DNA form, the CDR3 reads TGTGCCAGCAGTTACTTTCCCTACACAGATACGCAGTATTTT. It translates to CASSYFPYTDTQYF.